The entry that follows covers one TCR beta chain sequence. Its antigen is unidentified. These data come from a study of T cell responses to AZD1222 COVID-19 vaccine. General observations from the study: Rises in breadth and depth of Spike-specific TCRs came after two AZD1222 doses. White British people made up most donors, females outnumbered males, and clonal diversity was possibly underestimated. Repertoires were obtained solely post-peak T cell response.

V was clipped by 1 base and J by 5 bases, with 13 bases between them. Germline lookup yields CDR1 SGHTA and CDR2 FQGNSA. This CDR3 is 15 amino acids long. Profiled with immunoSEQ multiplex PCR; TCRdb holds only in-frame clones, not every one. The data contain just under 35,000 clones, just over 85% of them seen just once; the ten biggest clones take up approximately 10%. The TCR originated in an adult who received the AZD1222 COVID-19 vaccine. The specimen was peripheral blood, collected 28 days after the second AZD1222 dose. The chain employs TRBV7-2 and TRBJ2-3; weak D call: TRBD2 (6 bases). The chain's CDR3 is CASSLGGGKGDTQYF. DNA for the CDR3: TGTGCCAGCAGCTTAGGGGGCGGGAAGGGAGATACGCAGTATTTT.